This TCR beta chain was identified during a study of blood T cell repertoires in COVID-19. Turning to the study itself: The United States, Italy and Spain provided the acute and convalescent COVID-19 samples. Sample material is recorded as cDNA or gDNA derived from T cells, B-cell-depleted T cells, or PBMCs.

The CDR3 consists of 17 residues. Trimming cost V 2 bases and J 5 bases; bases outside gene matches: 8. CDR1 and CDR2 (germline): MGHRA, YSYEKL. This clone was detected a few times. Original methodology: Estimated nucleated cell counts came from reference gene primer amplification. Measured with immunoSEQ multiplex PCR; TCRdb has only the in-frame clones, and not every one. That table supplies the V and J calls and clone size; D and trimming were determined from the DNA. The profile shows 140,000 to 150,000 clones, 84% of them singletons. Sequences were obtained from peripheral blood. This chain joins TRBV4-1 and TRBJ2-7; TRBD2 matches 14 bases. The clonotype comes from a man younger than 45 with COVID-19, enrolled during active disease. The chain's CDR3 is CASSQPGLAGEGNEQYF. Here the CDR3 DNA reads TGCGCCAGCAGCCAACCGGGACTAGCGGGAGAAGGGAACGAGCAGTACTTC.